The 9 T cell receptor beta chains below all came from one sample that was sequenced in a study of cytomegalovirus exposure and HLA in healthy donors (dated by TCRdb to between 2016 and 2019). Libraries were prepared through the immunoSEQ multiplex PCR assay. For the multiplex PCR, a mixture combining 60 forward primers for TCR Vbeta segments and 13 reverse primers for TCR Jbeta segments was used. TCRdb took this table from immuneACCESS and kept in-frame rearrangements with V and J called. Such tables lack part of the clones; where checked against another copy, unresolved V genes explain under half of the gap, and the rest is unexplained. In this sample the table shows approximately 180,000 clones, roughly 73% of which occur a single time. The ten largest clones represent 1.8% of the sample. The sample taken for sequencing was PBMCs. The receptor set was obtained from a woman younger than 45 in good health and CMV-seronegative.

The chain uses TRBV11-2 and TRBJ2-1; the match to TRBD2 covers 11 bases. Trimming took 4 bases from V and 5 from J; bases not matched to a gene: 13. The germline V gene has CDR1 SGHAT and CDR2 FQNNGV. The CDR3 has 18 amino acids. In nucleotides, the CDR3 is TGTGCCAGCAGCTCTACACTAGCGGGAGAATGGACGAACAATGAGCAGTTCTTC. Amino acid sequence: CASSSTLAGEWTNNEQFF.

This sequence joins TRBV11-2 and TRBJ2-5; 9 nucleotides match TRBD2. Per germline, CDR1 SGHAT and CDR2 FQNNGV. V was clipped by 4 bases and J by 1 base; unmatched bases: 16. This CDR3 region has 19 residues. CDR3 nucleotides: TGTGCCAGCAGCTCCCCTTTTAGCGGGAGCTATCCGTCCCAAGAGACCCAGTACTTC. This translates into CASSSPFSGSYPSQETQYF.

The CDR3 nucleotides read TGCGCCAGCAGTCAGGGGGGCAGGGGGCTACAAGAGACCCAGTACTTC. Translating gives CASSQGGRGLQETQYF. This rearrangement joins TRBV23-1 to TRBJ2-5; 8 bases agree with TRBD1. TRBV23-1 is treated as an ORF (open reading frame) with a function not yet certain. This CDR3 comprises 16 residues. V lost 3 bases, J lost 2 bases, and 8 bases stayed unmatched.

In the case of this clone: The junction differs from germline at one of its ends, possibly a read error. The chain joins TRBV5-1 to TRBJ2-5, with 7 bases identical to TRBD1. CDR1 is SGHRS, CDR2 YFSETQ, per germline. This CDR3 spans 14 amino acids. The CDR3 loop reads CAGSSMGQLETQYF. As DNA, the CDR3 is TGCGCCGGCAGCTCTATGGGACAGTTAGAGACCCAGTACTTC.

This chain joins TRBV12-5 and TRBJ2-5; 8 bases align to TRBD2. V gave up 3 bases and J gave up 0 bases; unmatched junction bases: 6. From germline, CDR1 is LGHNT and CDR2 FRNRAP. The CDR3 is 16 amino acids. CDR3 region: CASGFGVAGNQETQYF. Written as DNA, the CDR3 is TGTGCTAGTGGTTTCGGGGTAGCGGGGAACCAAGAGACCCAGTACTTC.

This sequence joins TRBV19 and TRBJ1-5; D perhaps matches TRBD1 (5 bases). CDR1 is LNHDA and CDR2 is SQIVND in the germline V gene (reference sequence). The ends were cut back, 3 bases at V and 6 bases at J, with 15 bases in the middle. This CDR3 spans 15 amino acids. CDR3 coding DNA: TGTGCCAGTAGTATCGCCAGGGAAAGATTTCAGCCCCAGCATTTT. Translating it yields CASSIARERFQPQHF.

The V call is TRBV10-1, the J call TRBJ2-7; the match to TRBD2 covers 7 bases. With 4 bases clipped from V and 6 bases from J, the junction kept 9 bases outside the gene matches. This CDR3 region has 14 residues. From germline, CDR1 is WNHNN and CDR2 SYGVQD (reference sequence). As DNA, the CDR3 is TGCGCCAGCAGTGTAGGCGGGGGACCTAGCGAGCAGTACTTC. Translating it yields CASSVGGGPSEQYF.

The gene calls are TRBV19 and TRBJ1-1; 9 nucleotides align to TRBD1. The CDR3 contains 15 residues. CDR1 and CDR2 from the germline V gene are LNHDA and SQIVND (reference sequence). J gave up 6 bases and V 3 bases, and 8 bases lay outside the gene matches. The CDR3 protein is CASSISGTGRPEAFF. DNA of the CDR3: TGTGCCAGTAGTATCTCCGGGACAGGGAGACCTGAAGCTTTCTTT.

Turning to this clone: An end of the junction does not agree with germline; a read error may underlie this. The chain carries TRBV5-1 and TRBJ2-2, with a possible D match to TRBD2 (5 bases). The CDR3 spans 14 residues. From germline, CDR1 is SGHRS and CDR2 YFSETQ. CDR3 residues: CASRGHTESGVLFF. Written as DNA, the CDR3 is TGCGCCAGCAGAGGCCACACGGAGTCCGGGGTGCTGTTTTTT.